The 32 T cell receptor beta chains reported below all come from one sample, sequenced in a study of vaccination effects on CD4 cells after COVID-19. What these receptors recognize is not known. Viral peptide pools were used in the ViraFEST assay to expand antigen-specific CD4+ T cells, and sequencing came afterward. Isolating CD4+ T cells followed around nine days of culture. Nucleocapsid antibodies were negative in the vaccine recipients, who had never had SARS-CoV-2 infection. TCRdb keeps only in-frame clones here, not all; method: immunoSEQ multiplex PCR. The sample records tens of thousands of clones, roughly 70% being singletons. The source was CD4+ T cells from PBMCs cultured with HCoV-OC43 spike peptides, collected before COVID-19 vaccination. The subset is: HCoV-OC43 spike overlapping peptide pool stimulation. These receptors originate from a human donor who received a COVID-19 vaccine.

The rearrangement uses TRBV29-1 and TRBJ1-1, with D hard to call. The germline gives CDR1 SQVTM, CDR2 ANQGSEA. Trimming stripped 0 bases from V and 3 bases from J, with 8 bases between. The CDR3 runs 13 residues. The CDR3: CSVEELRDTEAFF. The CDR3 DNA follows: TGCAGCGTTGAAGAGCTCAGAGACACTGAAGCTTTCTTT.

V gene TRBV28 combines with J gene TRBJ2-1; the D is unclear. The CDR3 length is 13 residues. Germline CDR1 and CDR2: MDHEN and SYDVKM. V was trimmed by 3 bases and J by 5 bases, leaving 8 bases between them. CDR3 nucleotides: TGTGCCAGCAGTTTGTATGCGAACAATGAGCAGTTCTTC. Translating it yields CASSLYANNEQFF.

The chain is built from TRBV5-5 and TRBJ1-1, with D unresolved. CDR1 is SGHKS and CDR2 is YYEKEE in the germline V gene (reference sequence). This CDR3 is built from 12 residues. The ends were cut back, 0 bases at V and 8 bases at J, with 8 bases in the middle. The CDR3 region has the DNA TGTGCCAGCAGCTTGGAGGGTGGAGAAGCTTTCTTT. This codes for CASSLEGGEAFF.

V gene TRBV12-3 or TRBV12-4 combines with J gene TRBJ2-1, with TRBD1 identical over 8 bases. J lost 6 bases, V lost 5 bases, and 3 bases had no gene match. This CDR3 spans 13 amino acids. In nucleotides, the CDR3 is TGTGCCAGCAGTCTAGGACAGGGCAATGAGCAGTTCTTC. This translates into CASSLGQGNEQFF.

V usage is TRBV28 and J usage is TRBJ2-4, with 9 bases identical to TRBD1. This CDR3 has 15 residues. V shed 6 bases, J shed 6 bases, and the junction held 9 bases outside the gene matches. The germline V gene has CDR1 MDHEN and CDR2 SYDVKM. The CDR3 sequence: CASRRTRGQGNIQYF. The CDR3, as DNA: TGTGCCAGCAGGCGAACCCGGGGACAGGGAAACATTCAGTACTTC.

The V call is TRBV7-9, the J call TRBJ2-7; D not resolved. The V end was cut by 2 bases, the J end by 3 bases, with 11 bases between. Germline V gene lookup returns CDR1 SEHNR and CDR2 FQNEAQ (reference sequence). The CDR3 totals 14 residues. The CDR3 DNA sequence: TGTGCCAGCAGCTTATTAGGGCGTTTCTACGAGCAGTACTTC. This gives the protein CASSLLGRFYEQYF.

The J gene is TRBJ1-5, the V gene TRBV2; D is unclear. Deletions cut 8 bases from V and 3 bases from J, with 17 bases between. Germline CDR1 and CDR2: SNHLY and FYNNEI. The length of the CDR3 is 15 residues. DNA of the CDR3: TGTGCCAGCGGAGGGTTCCTTTCGATCAATCAGCCCCAGCATTTT. This encodes CASGGFLSINQPQHF.

This clone was counted between two and nine times. This chain links TRBV9 with TRBJ1-3, with D unresolved. V dropped 0 bases and J dropped 2 bases, with 3 bases sitting between them. From germline, CDR1 is SGDLS and CDR2 YYNGEE. The CDR3 sequence is 13 residues long. In DNA form, the CDR3 reads TGTGCCAGCAGCGTAGATGCTGGAAACACCATATATTTT. Residues: CASSVDAGNTIYF.

This chain links TRBV19 with TRBJ2-7; 8 bases match TRBD1. The ends lost 5 bases at V and 3 bases at J; junction bases unmatched: 12. The CDR3 loop spans 16 amino acids. Germline V CDR1 and CDR2: LNHDA, SQIVND (reference sequence). The CDR3 sequence: CASSSSRGRRRYEQYF. In DNA, the CDR3 is TGTGCCAGTAGTTCCTCCAGGGGGCGCCGCCGCTACGAGCAGTACTTC.

This chain links TRBV19 with TRBJ2-1, with TRBD2 matching 10 bases. In germline, CDR1 is LNHDA, CDR2 SQIVND (reference sequence). CDR3 length equals 14 residues. V dropped 5 bases and J dropped 9; count of bases not matched to a gene: 7. The CDR3 sequence: CASSLSGGAGEQFF. The CDR3 DNA reads TGTGCCAGTAGTTTAAGCGGGGGGGCCGGTGAGCAGTTCTTC. Together with reference TRBV19 and TRBJ2-1, the CDR3 gives the full variable domain: DGGITQSPKYLFRKEGQNVTLSCEQNLNHDAMYWYRQDPGQGLRLIYYSQIVNDFQKGDIAEGYSVSREKKESFPLTVTSAQKNPTAFYLCASSLSGGAGEQFFGPGTRLTVL.

The chain has TRBV7-9 and TRBJ1-5; the D gene is possibly TRBD1 (5 bases). CDR3 size: 17 residues. With 1 base removed from V and 5 bases from J, the gap between germline ends came to 18 bases. Per germline, CDR1 SEHNR and CDR2 FQNEAQ (reference sequence). CDR3 sequence: CASSLGGSAGIYQPQHF. In DNA, the CDR3 is TGTGCCAGCAGCTTAGGGGGGTCTGCGGGTATCTATCAGCCCCAGCATTTT.

This sequence joins TRBV30 and TRBJ2-1, with D unclear. CDR3 length: 13 residues. CDR1 is GTSNPN and CDR2 is SVGIG in the germline V gene (reference sequence). Deletions cut 4 bases from V and 4 bases from J, with 11 bases between. The CDR3, as DNA: TGTGCCTGGACGAAGCGCCATTACAATGAGCAGTTCTTC. Its protein product is CAWTKRHYNEQFF.

The chain uses TRBV28 and TRBJ2-3; no definite D call. This CDR3 is built from 12 residues. The ends were cut back, 8 bases at V and 5 bases at J, with 11 bases in the middle. Germline CDR1 MDHEN, CDR2 SYDVKM. The CDR3 coding sequence is TGTGCCAGCCCCCCCGACGGAGATACGCAGTATTTT. This translates into CASPPDGDTQYF.

The genes are TRBV11-2 and TRBJ1-5, with 7 bases aligning to TRBD1. The germline V gene encodes CDR1 SGHAT and CDR2 FQNNGV. The V and J ends lost 7 bases and 2 bases, in that order; junction bases with no gene match: 14. The CDR3 contains 17 residues. The CDR3 nucleotides read TGTGCCAGCATTACCAAAACAGGGGTACGAGGCAATCAGCCCCAGCATTTT. It encodes CASITKTGVRGNQPQHF.

The rearrangement joins TRBV10-3 to TRBJ2-5; 7 positions agree with TRBD1. The CDR3 totals 13 residues. The trim removed 6 bases at V and 1 base at J, leaving 2 bases unmatched. The germline V gene has CDR1 ENHRY and CDR2 SYGVKD. CDR3 loop: CAIRGTAQETQYF. CDR3 sequence (DNA): TGTGCCATCAGGGGGACAGCCCAAGAGACCCAGTACTTC.

The genes are TRBV7-2 and TRBJ2-5; D may correspond to TRBD1 or TRBD2 (6 bases each). This CDR3 contains 14 residues. Germline loops: CDR1 SGHTA, CDR2 FQGNSA. The V end lost 5 bases, the J end lost 1 base, and 11 bases lay between the germline ends. The CDR3 DNA follows: TGTGCCAGCAGCAAGAGGGGGGCCCAAGAGACCCAGTACTTC. Translating it yields CASSKRGAQETQYF.

The CDR3 coding sequence is TGTGCCAGCAGTGAGGGACTAGCACAGCTGTTTTTT. Translating it yields CASSEGLAQLFF. This chain joins TRBV6-1 and TRBJ2-2; 9 bases align to TRBD2. The CDR3 consists of 12 residues. J lost 12 bases, V lost 3 bases, and 2 bases had no gene match. Germline CDR1 is MNHNS and CDR2 is SASEGT.

The V call is TRBV15, the J call TRBJ2-1; 7 bases are a match to TRBD2. Germline V gene data show CDR1 as LNHNV and CDR2 as YYDKDF (reference sequence). Germline trimming cut 2 bases from V and 1 base from J; bases unmatched to any gene: 11. There are 18 residues in the CDR3. CDR3 in DNA: TGTGCCACCAGCAGAACGGGAGGAGCGGTAATATCCTACAATGAGCAGTTCTTC. It translates to CATSRTGGAVISYNEQFF.

This chain joins TRBV11-3 and TRBJ2-7, with TRBD1 matching over 9 bases. The trim removed 11 bases at V and 3 bases at J, leaving 11 bases unmatched. CDR1 is SGHNT, CDR2 YENEEA, per germline. The CDR3 is made up of 14 amino acids. The CDR3 is CASREGDRVYEQYF. The CDR3 DNA reads TGTGCCTCCCGTGAAGGGGACAGGGTCTACGAGCAGTACTTC.

This rearrangement joins TRBV5-6 to TRBJ1-4, with 9 bases identical to TRBD1. The V gene's germline CDR1 is SGHDT and CDR2 YYEEEE. The CDR3 covers 14 residues. V trimming: 4 bases; J trimming: 5 bases; junction bases outside the gene matches: 3. The CDR3 loop is CASSRDRVNEKLFF. CDR3 in DNA: TGTGCCAGCAGCCGGGACAGGGTAAATGAAAAACTGTTTTTT.

The rearrangement links TRBV10-3 to TRBJ1-2, with D tentatively TRBD1 (6 bases). V shed 4 bases and J shed 7 bases, with 16 bases lying between them. Germline V lookup: CDR1 ENHRY, CDR2 SYGVKD. The CDR3 covers 14 residues. CDR3 protein: CAISVDRISGGYTF. DNA for the CDR3: TGTGCCATCAGTGTTGACAGGATATCGGGTGGCTACACCTTC.

The rearrangement joins TRBV18 to TRBJ1-1; weak D call: TRBD1 (6 bases). Trimming cost V 0 bases and J 1 base, with 12 bases left between them. The CDR3 runs 16 residues. From germline, CDR1 is KGHSH and CDR2 LQKENI. CDR3 in amino acids: CASSPPGAGPNTEAFF. The DNA for the CDR3 is TGTGCCAGCTCACCACCGGGGGCAGGGCCGAACACTGAAGCTTTCTTT.

The gene calls are TRBV6-2 or TRBV6-3 and TRBJ1-1; D is undetermined. CDR3 length equals 14 residues. V was clipped by 2 bases and J by 5 bases, with 12 bases between them. From germline, CDR1 is MNHEY and CDR2 SVGEGT. CDR3 sequence (DNA): TGTGCCAGCAGTTACCTGGGTGGCAATACTGAAGCTTTCTTT. Its translation: CASSYLGGNTEAFF.

This clone was recorded a few times. The chain carries TRBV9 and TRBJ1-3; D remains ambiguous. The V gene lost 0 bases and the J gene lost 4 bases, with 5 bases spanning the gap. CDR3 size: 13 residues. The germline CDR1 and CDR2 sequences are SGDLS and YYNGEE. CDR3 sequence reads: CASSVDLGNTIYF. CDR3 nucleotide sequence: TGTGCCAGCAGCGTAGACCTCGGAAACACCATATATTTT.

This rearrangement joins TRBV3-1 (or the pseudogene TRBV3-2) to TRBJ1-2; TRBD1 aligns across 9 bases. CDR1 and CDR2 (germline): LGHDT, YNNKEL (reference sequence). The CDR3 totals 12 residues. Trimming cost V 4 bases and J 7 bases; bases outside gene matches: 1. As DNA, the CDR3 is TGTGCCAGCAGCCTGGGACAGGGTGGCTACACCTTC. It specifies CASSLGQGGYTF.

V and J are TRBV28 and TRBJ1-5; 7 nucleotides agree with TRBD1. The CDR3 is made up of 15 amino acids. Germline CDR1 reads MDHEN; CDR2 reads SYDVKM. Losses at the gene ends were 3 bases for V and 4 bases for J; bases not matched to a gene: 6. The CDR3 loop reads CASSFRQGRNQPQHF. Written as DNA, the CDR3 is TGTGCCAGCAGTTTCAGACAGGGCCGTAATCAGCCCCAGCATTTT.

This clone was seen more than once but under ten times. CDR3 loop: CAIGGPTDTQYF. The CDR3 DNA sequence: TGTGCCATCGGGGGGCCCACAGATACGCAGTATTTT. The chain combines TRBV7-6 with TRBJ2-3; D is possibly TRBD2 (7 bases). The CDR3 has 12 residues. Germline-derived CDR1 and CDR2 are SGHVS and FNYEAQ. Trimming took off 10 bases at V and 2 bases at J, with 10 bases between the two ends. The full variable domain, rest sourced from reference TRBV7-6 and TRBJ2-3, is GAGVSQSPRYKVTKRGQDVALRCDPISGHVSLYWYRQALGQGPEFLTYFNYEAQQDKSGLPNDRFSAERPEGSISTLTIQRTEQRDSAMYRCAIGGPTDTQYFGPGTRLTVL.

This chain uses TRBV19 with TRBJ1-5, with 8 bases identical to TRBD1. Germline values: CDR1 LNHDA, CDR2 SQIVND (reference sequence). V shed 3 bases, J shed 5 bases, and the junction held 6 bases outside the gene matches. The CDR3 is made up of 15 amino acids. DNA of the CDR3: TGTGCCAGTAGTATGGTAGCGACAGGGGATCAGCCCCAGCATTTT. Translation gives CASSMVATGDQPQHF. Based on the CDR3 plus reference TRBV19 and TRBJ1-5, the full variable domain is DGGITQSPKYLFRKEGQNVTLSCEQNLNHDAMYWYRQDPGQGLRLIYYSQIVNDFQKGDIAEGYSVSREKKESFPLTVTSAQKNPTAFYLCASSMVATGDQPQHFGDGTRLSIL.

This clone was detected only a few times. This chain connects TRBV7-2 to TRBJ2-3; 13 bases are a match to TRBD2. The germline CDR1 and CDR2 sequences are SGHTA and FQGNSA. The V segment lost 4 bases and the J segment 7 bases; nucleotides outside the gene matches: 11. The CDR3 is made up of 17 amino acids. CDR3 loop: CASSSTLLAGGRNTQYF. The CDR3 bases are TGTGCCAGCAGCTCCACCCTACTAGCGGGGGGGCGGAATACGCAGTATTTT.

The chain carries TRBV9 and TRBJ1-1, with a tentative D call TRBD1 (6 bases). The CDR3 is made up of 14 amino acids. Per the germline V gene, CDR1 is SGDLS and CDR2 is YYNGEE. Trimming pared 4 bases from V and 5 bases from J, leaving 15 bases between. CDR3 DNA sequence: TGTGCCAGCAGCCCACTTACAGGGCGTACTGAAGCTTTCTTT. The encoded protein is CASSPLTGRTEAFF.

The rearrangement uses TRBV15 and TRBJ1-4; TRBD1 aligns across 7 bases. Losses at the gene ends were 2 bases for V and 3 bases for J; bases not matched to a gene: 9. The CDR3 has 17 amino acids. Germline V gives CDR1 LNHNV, CDR2 YYDKDF (reference sequence). CDR3 sequence reads: CATSRPPGTAANEKLFF. The CDR3 DNA reads as TGTGCCACCAGCAGACCCCCCGGGACAGCCGCTAATGAAAAACTGTTTTTT.

The chain carries TRBV5-1 and TRBJ2-4, with 7 bases aligning to TRBD1. The ends lost 3 bases at V and 8 bases at J; junction bases unmatched: 5. CDR1 and CDR2 (germline): SGHRS, YFSETQ. This CDR3 contains 13 residues. CDR3 bases: TGCGCCAGCAGCTCTCGGCAGGGGGACATTCAGTACTTC. Translated, it gives CASSSRQGDIQYF.